This is a list of T cell receptor beta chains from one sample in a study of graft-versus-host responses after intestinal transplantation. Here immunoSEQ multiplex PCR was the method, and the copy in TCRdb shows in-frame clones only, minus some. The table includes 85,000 to 100,000 clones, around 86% detected once. The sample was PBMCs, taken 255 days after intestinal transplant. The source is a human patient who received an intestinal transplant, so some T cells may come from the graft donor. Each CDR3 is given with its conserved first and last residue. The D gene is left open where the match is weak. Clone size is stated in some rows and not others, as once, few, many or a class when expanded.

j_gene: TRBJ1-1; v_gene: TRBV29-1; abundance: .; d_gene: .; CDR3aa: CNVRNMNTEAFF; CDR3nt: TGCAATGTCAGAAACATGAACACTGAAGCTTTCTTT
j_gene: TRBJ2-2; v_gene: TRBV5-1; abundance: .; d_gene: .; CDR3aa: CASSLGGGMRTGELFF; CDR3nt: TGCGCCAGCAGCTTGGGAGGCGGGATGAGGACCGGGGAGCTGTTTTTT
j_gene: TRBJ2-5; v_gene: TRBV29-1; abundance: .; d_gene: TRBD1; CDR3aa: CSVRDRGLTETQYF; CDR3nt: TGCAGCGTTAGGGACAGGGGGCTCACAGAGACCCAGTACTTC
j_gene: TRBJ2-7; v_gene: TRBV28; abundance: .; d_gene: .; CDR3aa: CASTQVHSYEQYF; CDR3nt: TGTGCCAGCACGCAGGTACACTCCTACGAGCAGTACTTC
j_gene: TRBJ2-7; v_gene: TRBV11-2; abundance: .; d_gene: .; CDR3aa: CASSFGSSDHEQYF; CDR3nt: TGTGCCAGCAGCTTTGGTTCGTCGGACCACGAGCAGTACTTC
j_gene: TRBJ1-1; v_gene: TRBV27; abundance: .; d_gene: .; CDR3aa: CASSFSGASYTEAFF; CDR3nt: TGTGCCAGCAGTTTTAGTGGGGCCTCCTACACTGAAGCTTTCTTT
j_gene: TRBJ2-7; v_gene: TRBV27; abundance: .; d_gene: .; CDR3aa: CASSSVEQISYEQYF; CDR3nt: TGTGCCAGCAGTTCGGTAGAGCAGATTTCCTACGAGCAGTACTTC
j_gene: TRBJ1-3; v_gene: TRBV5-1; abundance: once; d_gene: TRBD1; CDR3aa: CASSLRTGNGNTIYF; CDR3nt: TGCGCCAGCAGCCTACGGACAGGGAACGGGAACACCATATATTTT
j_gene: TRBJ1-5; v_gene: TRBV5-4; abundance: .; d_gene: TRBD1; CDR3aa: CASSQEMGQLNQPQHF; CDR3nt: TGTGCCAGCAGCCAAGAGATGGGACAGCTGAATCAGCCCCAGCATTTT
j_gene: TRBJ1-6; v_gene: TRBV10-2; abundance: .; d_gene: TRBD1; CDR3aa: CASSEPRDSPRGPWNSPLHF; CDR3nt: TGCGCCAGCAGTGAACCGAGGGACTCCCCGAGGGGGCCGTGGAATTCACCCCTCCACTTT